This TCR beta chain was sequenced during a study of blood T cell repertoires in COVID-19. Study overall: The samples span acute and convalescent COVID-19 from the United States, Italy and Spain. T cells, B-cell-depleted T cells, or PBMCs supplied cDNA or gDNA.

Trimming removed 9 bases from V and 0 bases from J, with 14 bases in between. CDR3 length: 15 residues. Germline-derived CDR1 and CDR2 are SGHTA and FQGNSA. Profiled with immunoSEQ multiplex PCR; TCRdb holds only in-frame clones, not every one. The sample has over 10,000 clones; about 89% are singletons. Source material: peripheral blood. The clonotype was recovered from a woman in her sixties or seventies with active COVID-19. The chain is built from TRBV7-2 and TRBJ2-2, with D maybe TRBD2 (7 bases). CDR3 nucleotides: TGTGCCAGTACCTTGGGGGGGCCGAACACCGGGGAGCTGTTTTTT. Its protein product is CASTLGGPNTGELFF.